One sample yielded the 15 T cell receptor beta chains listed below, sequenced in a study of EBV T-cell therapy then PD-1 blockade in nasopharyngeal carcinoma. The data were produced by immunoSEQ multiplex PCR, yet TCRdb's version contains in-frame clones alone and is incomplete. The sample lists about 20,000 clones; approximately 79% were seen once. Their antigen targets remain unknown. As to time point: 266 days after commencement of treatment, after nivolumab therapy. Treatment denoted: AdE1-LMPpoly-expanded autologous EBV-specific T-cell therapy followed by anti-PD-1 nivolumab. The material sequenced was CD8+ T cells from blood, taken at roughly day 290 from a patient whose treatment included autologous EBV-specific T cells and nivolumab. The origin of the receptors is a man aged 40-55 years with nasopharyngeal carcinoma.

V gene TRBV6-2 or TRBV6-3 combines with J gene TRBJ1-3, with D unclear. The ends were cut back, 6 bases at V and 0 bases at J, with 12 bases in the middle. Germline CDR1 and CDR2: MNHEY and SVGEGT. This CDR3 is built from 15 residues. The CDR3 is CASSSKQISGNTIYF. DNA of the CDR3: TGTGCCAGCAGCTCTAAACAGATCTCTGGAAACACCATATATTTT.

The V and J genes are TRBV5-4 and TRBJ1-5; no clear D. The length of the CDR3 is 12 residues. Germline V gene lookup returns CDR1 SGHNT and CDR2 YYREEE (reference sequence). Trimming took 0 bases from V and 9 from J, leaving 7 bases between them. The CDR3 protein is CASSLDAGPQHF. In DNA form, the CDR3 reads TGTGCCAGCAGCTTGGATGCGGGGCCCCAGCATTTT.

The V and J genes are TRBV14 and TRBJ2-7; 7 positions agree with TRBD1. Germline V gene data show CDR1 as SGHDN and CDR2 as FVKESK. With 4 bases clipped from V and 6 bases from J, the junction kept 9 bases outside the gene matches. This CDR3 comprises 14 residues. This CDR3 is CASSPLAGGREQYF. The CDR3 nucleotides are TGTGCCAGCAGCCCCCTCGCAGGGGGACGCGAGCAGTACTTC.

The V and J genes are TRBV5-1 and TRBJ2-7; 7 bases line up with TRBD2. The CDR3 is made up of 16 amino acids. Unmatched junction bases numbered 7, after V lost 1 base and J lost 0 bases. Germline-derived CDR1 and CDR2 are SGHRS and YFSETQ. The CDR3 sequence: CASSLPSGASSYEQYF. In DNA, the CDR3 is TGCGCCAGCAGCTTGCCTAGCGGCGCCAGCTCCTACGAGCAGTACTTC. Full variable domain (missing parts from reference TRBV5-1 and TRBJ2-7): KAGVTQTPRYLIKTRGQQVTLSCSPISGHRSVSWYQQTPGQGLQFLFEYFSETQRNKGNFPGRFSGRQFSNSRSEMNVSTLELGDSALYLCASSLPSGASSYEQYFGPGTRLTVT.

This chain connects TRBV7-9 to TRBJ2-2; D unclear. Germline V gives CDR1 SEHNR, CDR2 FQNEAQ (reference sequence). V lost 6 bases and J 6 bases, leaving 14 bases between the germline ends. The CDR3 sequence is 14 residues long. The CDR3 coding sequence is TGTGCCAGCAGGCTCGGTCGAGTCGCCGGGGAGCTGTTTTTT. Amino acid sequence: CASRLGRVAGELFF.

The J gene is TRBJ1-1, the V gene TRBV19; weak D call: TRBD1 (6 bases). The V end was cut by 5 bases, the J end by 4 bases, with 17 bases between. The germline CDR1 and CDR2 sequences are LNHDA and SQIVND (reference sequence). This CDR3 has 15 amino acids. The CDR3 region is CASSAHTGSGTEAFF. DNA of the CDR3: TGTGCCAGTAGTGCCCACACAGGGTCGGGCACTGAAGCTTTCTTT.

The chain carries TRBV12-5 and TRBJ2-5, with TRBD1 identical over 9 bases. The V and J ends lost 6 bases and 2 bases, in that order; junction bases with no gene match: 7. There are 15 residues in the CDR3. Germline CDR1 reads LGHNT; CDR2 reads FRNRAP. The DNA for the CDR3 is TGTGCTAGTGGCTGGGACAGGGACCCACAAGAGACCCAGTACTTC. Amino acid sequence: CASGWDRDPQETQYF.

The chain couples TRBV18 to TRBJ1-6; D perhaps matches TRBD1 (5 bases). Trimming left V 6 bases short and J 8 bases short, with 23 bases between. The CDR3 runs 17 residues. Germline V lookup: CDR1 KGHSH, CDR2 LQKENI. CDR3 sequence reads: CASSRMGEGGDDSPLHF. CDR3 bases: TGTGCCAGCTCCCGGATGGGGGAGGGCGGCGACGATTCACCCCTCCACTTT.

A single count supports this clone. This chain connects TRBV3-1 (or the pseudogene TRBV3-2) to TRBJ1-2, with a weak D call TRBD1 (5 bases). The germline gives CDR1 LGHDT, CDR2 YNNKEL (reference sequence). The CDR3 loop spans 15 amino acids. Trimming removed 3 bases from V and 8 bases from J, with 19 bases in between. The CDR3 DNA reads TGTGCCAGCAGCCAGGGATTTGGAGGGGTTCGCGGCTACACCTTC. Translated: CASSQGFGGVRGYTF.

The chain recombines TRBV7-3 with TRBJ1-2; 7 nucleotides agree with TRBD1. CDR3 length: 14 amino acids. Germline lookup yields CDR1 SGHTA and CDR2 FQGTGA. The V segment lost 6 bases and the J segment 7 bases; nucleotides outside the gene matches: 11. The CDR3 sequence is CASSYDKGAGGYTF. The CDR3 region has the DNA TGTGCCAGCAGTTACGATAAGGGGGCCGGTGGCTACACCTTC.

The rearrangement uses TRBV5-1 and TRBJ2-4; D is possibly TRBD1 or TRBD2 (7 bases each). V was cut by 4 bases and J by 1 base, with 12 bases left in between. The CDR3 consists of 15 residues. Looked up from germline, CDR1 is SGHRS and CDR2 is YFSETQ. The CDR3 spells CASSLRGGAKNIQYF. The DNA of the CDR3 is TGCGCCAGCAGCCTCAGGGGGGGCGCCAAAAACATTCAGTACTTC.

This sequence joins TRBV30 and TRBJ1-1, with a weak D call TRBD1 (6 bases). Germline V CDR1 and CDR2: GTSNPN, SVGIG (reference sequence). The germline V and J ends were trimmed by 1 base and 1 base, with 13 bases remaining between them. The CDR3 covers 15 residues. The CDR3 protein is CAWSAVRGPNTEAFF. CDR3 sequence (DNA): TGTGCCTGGAGTGCTGTCAGGGGCCCGAACACTGAAGCTTTCTTT.

The rearrangement joins TRBV9 to TRBJ1-6; possibly TRBD1 for D (5 bases). Per germline, CDR1 SGDLS and CDR2 YYNGEE. With 2 bases removed from V and 11 bases from J, the gap between germline ends came to 14 bases. The CDR3 is 14 residues long. In nucleotides, the CDR3 is TGTGCCAGCAGCGTTGGGACGGCTCGGGCACCCCTCCACTTT. This gives the protein CASSVGTARAPLHF.

This clone was seen a single time. J is TRBJ1-5 and V is TRBV27; the match to TRBD1 covers 7 bases. V lost 5 bases to trimming and J lost 7 bases; unmatched junction nucleotides: 8. The germline V gene has CDR1 MNHEY and CDR2 SMNVEV (reference sequence). This CDR3 spans 14 amino acids. CDR3 DNA: TGTGCCAGCAGTCGGACAGGTGCGGGACAGCCCCAGCATTTT. Amino acid sequence: CASSRTGAGQPQHF.

This clone was detected a few times. The V gene is TRBV15, the J gene TRBJ1-1; D remains ambiguous. V lost 2 bases to trimming and J lost 0 bases, with 10 bases between them. The CDR3 is 15 amino acids. The germline CDR1 and CDR2 sequences are LNHNV and YYDKDF (reference sequence). Here the CDR3 reads CATSRSTGVNTEAFF. CDR3 in DNA: TGTGCCACCAGCAGATCCACCGGGGTGAACACTGAAGCTTTCTTT.